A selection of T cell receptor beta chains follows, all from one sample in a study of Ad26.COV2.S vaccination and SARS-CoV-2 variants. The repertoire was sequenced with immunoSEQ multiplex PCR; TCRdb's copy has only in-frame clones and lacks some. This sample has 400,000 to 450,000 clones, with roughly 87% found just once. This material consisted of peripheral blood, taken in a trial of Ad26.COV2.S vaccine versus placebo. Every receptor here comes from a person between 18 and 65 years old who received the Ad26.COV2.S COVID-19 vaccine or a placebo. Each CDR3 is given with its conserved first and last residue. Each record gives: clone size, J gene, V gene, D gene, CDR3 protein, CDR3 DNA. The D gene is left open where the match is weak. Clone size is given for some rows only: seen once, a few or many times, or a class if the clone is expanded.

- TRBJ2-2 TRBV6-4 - CASSAGTPTWNTGELFF TGTGCCAGCAGCGCCGGGACCCCCACGTGGAACACCGGGGAGCTGTTTTTT
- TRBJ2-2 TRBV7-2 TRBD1 CASSLARWDRGTGELFF TGTGCCAGCAGCTTAGCCCGGTGGGACAGGGGGACCGGGGAGCTGTTTTTT
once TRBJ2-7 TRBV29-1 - CSVVLTGLYEQYF TGCAGCGTTGTACTAACAGGGCTCTACGAGCAGTACTTC
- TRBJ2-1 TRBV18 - CASSPPGSRSYNEQFF TGTGCCAGCTCACCACCGGGTTCCCGAAGCTACAATGAGCAGTTCTTC
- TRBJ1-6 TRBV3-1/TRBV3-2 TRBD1 CASSFQTGGYNSPLHF TGTGCCAGCAGCTTCCAGACAGGGGGCTATAATTCACCCCTCCACTTT
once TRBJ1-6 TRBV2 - CASSGNVNSPLHF TGTGCCAGCAGTGGCAACGTTAATTCACCCCTCCACTTT
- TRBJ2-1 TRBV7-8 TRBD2 CASSFSGSSNEQFF TGTGCCAGCAGCTTTAGCGGGAGCAGCAATGAGCAGTTCTTC
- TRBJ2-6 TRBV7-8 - CASSLNRLWPQSHSGANVLTF TGTGCCAGCAGCTTAAACCGACTGTGGCCACAGTCTCATTCTGGGGCCAACGTCCTGACTTTC
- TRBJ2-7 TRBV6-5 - CASIRGQGVSYEQYF TGTGCCAGCATCCGGGGGCAGGGAGTCTCCTACGAGCAGTACTTC
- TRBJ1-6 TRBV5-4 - CASSLQGGNSPLHF TGTGCCAGCAGCCTTCAGGGAGGTAATTCACCCCTCCACTTT
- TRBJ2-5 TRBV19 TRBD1 CASSRDREETQYF TGTGCCAGTAGTCGGGACAGGGAAGAGACCCAGTACTTC
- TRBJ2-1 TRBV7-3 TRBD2 CASSLRGGSSYNEQFF TGTGCCAGCAGCTTACGGGGCGGGAGCTCCTACAATGAGCAGTTCTTC
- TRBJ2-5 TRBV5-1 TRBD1 CASSWDSQETQYF TGCGCCAGCAGCTGGGACAGCCAAGAGACCCAGTACTTC
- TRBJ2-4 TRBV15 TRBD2 CATSRASGTSGDLAKNIQYF TGTGCCACCAGCAGGGCAAGTGGGACTAGCGGAGACCTAGCCAAAAACATTCAGTACTTC
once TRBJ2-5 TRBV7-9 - CASSSWGSTPQETQYF TGTGCCAGCAGCTCTTGGGGGAGCACGCCGCAAGAGACCCAGTACTTC
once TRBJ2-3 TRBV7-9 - CASRTSTDTQYF TGTGCCAGCAGAACTAGCACAGATACGCAGTATTTT
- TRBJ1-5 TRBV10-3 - CAISDLGLSNQPQHF TGTGCCATCAGTGATTTGGGGCTTTCAAATCAGCCCCAGCATTTT
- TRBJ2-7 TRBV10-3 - CAISEGIEQYF TGTGCCATCAGTGAGGGGATTGAGCAGTACTTC
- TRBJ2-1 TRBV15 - CATSSRHIGSYNEQFF TGTGCCACCAGCAGTAGACACATCGGGAGCTACAATGAGCAGTTCTTC
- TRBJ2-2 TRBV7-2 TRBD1 CASSTTGADTGELFF TGTGCCAGCAGCACAACAGGGGCTGACACCGGGGAGCTGTTTTTT
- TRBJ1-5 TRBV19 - CASSISGKNQPQHF TGTGCCAGTAGTATTTCAGGGAAGAATCAGCCCCAGCATTTT
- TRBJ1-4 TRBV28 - CASSSLGANEKLFF TGTGCCAGCAGCTCCCTCGGGGCTAATGAAAAACTGTTTTTT
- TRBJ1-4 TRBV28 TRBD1 CASSLLQGLGLFF TGTGCCAGCAGCCTTTTACAGGGGCTCGGACTGTTTTTT
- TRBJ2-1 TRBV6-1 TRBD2 CASSEVAGGIGNEQFF TGTGCCAGCAGTGAAGTAGCGGGAGGGATTGGGAATGAGCAGTTCTTC
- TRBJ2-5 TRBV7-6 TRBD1 CASSSGTGRETQYF TGTGCCAGCAGCTCCGGGACAGGGAGAGAGACCCAGTACTTC
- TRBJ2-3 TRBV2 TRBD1 CASRGPGTGTTDTQYF TGTGCCAGCAGGGGGCCGGGGACAGGGACCACAGATACGCAGTATTTT
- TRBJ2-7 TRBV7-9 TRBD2 CASSFPSSGRTSYEQYF TGTGCCAGCAGCTTCCCTAGTAGCGGGAGGACCTCCTACGAGCAGTACTTC
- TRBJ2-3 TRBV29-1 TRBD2 CSVVGGRTSITDTQYF TGCAGCGTTGTAGGCGGGAGGACCAGTATCACAGATACGCAGTATTTT
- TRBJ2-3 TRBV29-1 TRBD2 CSVFLPTSGRTDTQYF TGCAGCGTTTTCCTCCCGACTAGCGGGAGGACGGATACGCAGTATTTT
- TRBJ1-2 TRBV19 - CASSTQGRAGGYTF TGTGCCAGTAGTACCCAAGGCAGGGCAGGCGGCTACACCTTC
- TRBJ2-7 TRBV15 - CATSRDPLSWDYEQYF TGTGCCACCAGCAGAGATCCCCTCTCTTGGGACTACGAGCAGTACTTC
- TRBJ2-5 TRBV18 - CASSLPLTSQYF TGTGCCAGCTCACTCCCCCTGACCTCCCAGTACTTC
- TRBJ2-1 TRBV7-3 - CASSPAGGGANEQFF TGTGCCAGCAGCCCCGCTGGAGGAGGGGCCAATGAGCAGTTCTTC
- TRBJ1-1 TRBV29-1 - CSAARETEAFF TGCAGCGCTGCGCGGGAGACTGAAGCTTTCTTT
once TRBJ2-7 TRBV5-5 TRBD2 CASSSRDYSLYEQYF TGTGCCAGCAGCTCCCGGGACTACTCCCTCTACGAGCAGTACTTC
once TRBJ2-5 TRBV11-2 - CASSLVSAKETQYF TGTGCCAGCAGCTTAGTTTCCGCAAAAGAGACCCAGTACTTC
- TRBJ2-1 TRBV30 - CAWSPVGNEQFF TGTGCCTGGAGTCCTGTTGGCAATGAGCAGTTCTTC
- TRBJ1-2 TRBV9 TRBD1 CASSVDPTGGYGYTF TGTGCCAGCAGCGTAGATCCTACAGGGGGCTATGGCTACACCTTC
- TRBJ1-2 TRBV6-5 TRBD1 CASSYGTADYGYTF TGTGCCAGCAGTTACGGGACAGCTGATTATGGCTACACCTTC
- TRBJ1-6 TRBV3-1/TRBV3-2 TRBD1 CASSRTGGNNSPLHF TGTGCCAGCAGCCGAACAGGGGGCAATAATTCACCCCTCCACTTT
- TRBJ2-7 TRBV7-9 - CASSLLRRGTHEQYF TGTGCCAGCAGCTTACTGCGGCGGGGTACCCACGAGCAGTACTTC
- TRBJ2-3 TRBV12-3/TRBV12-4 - CASRFTDTQYF TGTGCCAGCAGGTTCACAGATACGCAGTATTTT
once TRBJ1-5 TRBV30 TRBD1 CAWRGQGVHQPQHF TGTGCCTGGAGAGGACAGGGTGTGCATCAGCCCCAGCATTTT
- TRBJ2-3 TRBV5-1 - CASSLLKSTDTQYF TGCGCCAGCAGCTTGTTAAAGAGCACAGATACGCAGTATTTT
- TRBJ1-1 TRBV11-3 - CASSFGTPESEAFF TGTGCCAGCAGCTTCGGGACACCGGAGAGTGAAGCTTTCTTT
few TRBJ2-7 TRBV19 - CASSIGLAPGEQYF TGTGCCAGTAGTATAGGGCTAGCACCTGGAGAGCAGTACTTC
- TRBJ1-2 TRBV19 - CASREAGRGYGYTF TGTGCCAGTAGAGAAGCAGGGAGAGGCTATGGCTACACCTTC
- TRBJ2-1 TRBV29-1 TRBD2 CSVARTSGVNEQFF TGCAGCGTTGCCCGGACTAGCGGGGTCAATGAGCAGTTCTTC
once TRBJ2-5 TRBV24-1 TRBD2 CATSAGGRVLETQYF TGTGCCACCAGTGCGGGCGGGAGAGTACTAGAGACCCAGTACTTC
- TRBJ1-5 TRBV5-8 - CASSRDRSNQPQHF TGTGCCAGCAGCCGAGACCGTAGCAATCAGCCCCAGCATTTT
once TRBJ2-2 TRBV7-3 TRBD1 CASSVQGANTGELFF TGTGCCAGCAGCGTACAGGGGGCGAACACCGGGGAGCTGTTTTTT
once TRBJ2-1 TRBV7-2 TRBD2 CASSLAPSGRTFEQFF TGTGCCAGCAGCTTAGCCCCTAGCGGGAGAACCTTTGAGCAGTTCTTC
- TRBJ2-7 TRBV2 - CASSEALGRVYEQYF TGTGCCAGCAGTGAAGCGCTGGGCAGGGTGTACGAGCAGTACTTC
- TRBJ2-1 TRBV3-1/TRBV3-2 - CASSQDRGIWNEQFF TGTGCCAGCAGCCAAGATCGAGGTATTTGGAATGAGCAGTTCTTC
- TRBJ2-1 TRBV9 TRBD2 CASSGRGSGRGNEQFF TGTGCCAGCAGCGGCAGGGGTAGCGGGAGGGGCAATGAGCAGTTCTTC